One sample yielded the 7 T cell receptor beta chains listed below, sequenced in a study of T cell repertoires in cytomegalovirus infection. These receptors have no identified antigens. TCRdb redid the calling of the reads with MiXCR, one entry per CDR3 protein. The table shows about 130,000 distinct CDR3 sequences, with about 24% occurring only once. Sequenced sample: PBMCs, sequenced either directly or after in vitro stimulation (not recorded which). These receptors were taken from a human donor in good health (CMV status not recorded). Some clones in this sample may be carry-over from other donors' samples.

This clonotype was recorded at least ten times. The chain couples TRBV7-2 to TRBJ2-7; D call uncertain. With 0 bases removed from V and 7 bases from J, the gap between germline ends came to 10 bases. Germline V gene data show CDR1 as SGHTA and CDR2 as FQGNSA. This CDR3 spans 13 amino acids. In DNA, the CDR3 is TGTGCCAGCAGCTTAGCCCGCCTAGGGGAGCAGTACGTC. It translates to CASSLARLGEQYV.

The rearrangement joins TRBV4-1 to TRBJ2-5; TRBD2 aligns across 9 bases. The V gene's germline CDR1 is MGHRA and CDR2 YSYEKL. The CDR3 loop spans 15 amino acids. V gave up 3 bases and J gave up 5 bases; unmatched junction bases: 7. For the CDR3, the DNA is TGCGCCAGCAGCCACTCCGGGACTAGCAGTGAGACCCAGTACTTC. Protein sequence: CASSHSGTSSETQYF.

This clonotype was counted ten times or more. The V gene is TRBV14, the J gene TRBJ1-1; D remains unclear. Trimming took 3 bases from V and 7 from J, leaving 12 bases between them. CDR1 and CDR2 from the germline V gene are SGHDN and FVKESK. The CDR3 is made up of 13 amino acids. The CDR3 region is CASSQLLSYEAFF. The CDR3, as DNA: TGTGCCAGCAGCCAGCTACTCAGCTATGAAGCTTTCTTT.

This clonotype occurred a few times. This sequence joins TRBV15 and TRBJ2-2; tentatively, D is TRBD2 (6 bases). Germline lookup yields CDR1 LNHNV and CDR2 YYDKDF (reference sequence). The length of the CDR3 is 15 residues. V lost 7 bases and J 6 bases, leaving 18 bases between the germline ends. CDR3 protein: CATNSPLGSPGELFF. The CDR3 nucleotides read TGTGCCACCAACTCCCCCCTCGGGAGCCCCGGGGAGCTGTTTTTT. Combining the CDR3 with reference TRBV15 and TRBJ2-2 gives the whole variable domain DAMVIQNPRYQVTQFGKPVTLSCSQTLNHNVMYWYQQKSSQAPKLLFHYYDKDFNNEADTPDNFQSRRPNTSFCFLDIRSPGLGDTAMYLCATNSPLGSPGELFFGEGSRLTVL.

In its sample, this clonotype was seen a few times. This chain uses TRBV7-8 with TRBJ2-1; D ambiguous. V lost 5 bases to trimming and J lost 5 bases, with 7 bases between them. The CDR3 length is 12 residues. Per germline, CDR1 SGHVS and CDR2 FQNEAQ. In DNA, the CDR3 is TGTGCCAGCAGCAGAACACACAATGAGCAGTTCTTC. Its translation: CASSRTHNEQFF.

In its sample, this clonotype was seen once. The chain employs TRBV7-9 and TRBJ2-2; 11 positions match TRBD1. The germline V gene has CDR1 SEHNR and CDR2 FQNEAQ (reference sequence). The CDR3 is made up of 21 amino acids. With 1 base clipped from V and 0 bases from J, the junction kept 13 bases outside the gene matches. In DNA, the CDR3 is TGTGCCAGCAGCTTAGTGGCTTTCCGGGACAGGGGGAAATCGAACACCGGGGAGCTGTTTTTT. Translated, it gives CASSLVAFRDRGKSNTGELFF.

V and J are TRBV11-3 and TRBJ2-5, with D unclear. The CDR3 covers 14 residues. CDR1 is SGHNT, CDR2 YENEEA, per germline. Trimming pared 5 bases from V and 5 bases from J, leaving 15 bases between. The CDR3 loop is CASSPDSGQETQYF. Here the CDR3 DNA reads TGTGCCAGCAGCCCAGATTCGGGCCAGGAGACCCAGTACTTC.